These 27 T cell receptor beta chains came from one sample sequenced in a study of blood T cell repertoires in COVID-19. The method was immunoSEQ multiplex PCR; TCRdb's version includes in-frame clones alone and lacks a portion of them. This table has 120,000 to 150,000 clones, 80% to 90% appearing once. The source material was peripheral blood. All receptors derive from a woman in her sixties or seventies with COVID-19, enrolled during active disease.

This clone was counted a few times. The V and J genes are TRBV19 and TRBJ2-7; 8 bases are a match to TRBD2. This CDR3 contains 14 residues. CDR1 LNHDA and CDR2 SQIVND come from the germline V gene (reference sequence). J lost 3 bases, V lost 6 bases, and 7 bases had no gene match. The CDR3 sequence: CASRWTGTSYEQYF. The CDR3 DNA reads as TGTGCCAGTAGGTGGACCGGGACTAGCTACGAGCAGTACTTC.

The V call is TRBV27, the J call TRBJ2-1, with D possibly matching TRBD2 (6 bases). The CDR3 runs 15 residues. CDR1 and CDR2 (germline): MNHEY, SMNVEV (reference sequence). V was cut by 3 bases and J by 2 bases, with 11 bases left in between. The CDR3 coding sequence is TGTGCCAGCAGTTTGTCGTCGGGGGCCTACAATGAGCAGTTCTTC. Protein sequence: CASSLSSGAYNEQFF.

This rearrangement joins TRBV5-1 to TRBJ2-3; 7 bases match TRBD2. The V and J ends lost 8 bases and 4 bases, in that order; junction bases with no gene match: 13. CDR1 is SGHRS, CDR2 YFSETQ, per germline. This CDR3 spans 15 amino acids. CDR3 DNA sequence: TGCGCCAGTAGGATTTCCGGGGGGAACCCAGATACGCAGTATTTT. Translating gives CASRISGGNPDTQYF.

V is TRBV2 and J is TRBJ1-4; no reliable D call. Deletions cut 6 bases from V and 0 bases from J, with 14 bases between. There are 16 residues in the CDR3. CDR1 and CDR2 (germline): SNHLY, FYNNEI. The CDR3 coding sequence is TGTGCCAGCAGGGAGGGAAACATAGCAACTAATGAAAAACTGTTTTTT. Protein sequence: CASREGNIATNEKLFF.

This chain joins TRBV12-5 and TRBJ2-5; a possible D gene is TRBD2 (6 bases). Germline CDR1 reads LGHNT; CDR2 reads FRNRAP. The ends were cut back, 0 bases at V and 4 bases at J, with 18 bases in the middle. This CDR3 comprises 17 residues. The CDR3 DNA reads TGTGCTAGTGGTTTGGTTTGGAGGGATAGGGTCGCAGAGACCCAGTACTTC. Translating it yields CASGLVWRDRVAETQYF.

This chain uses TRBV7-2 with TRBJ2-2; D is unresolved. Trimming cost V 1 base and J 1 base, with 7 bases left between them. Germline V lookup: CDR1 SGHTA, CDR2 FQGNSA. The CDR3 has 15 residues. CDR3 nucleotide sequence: TGTGCCAGCAGCTTAGTGGGCAGGAACACCGGGGAGCTGTTTTTT. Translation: CASSLVGRNTGELFF.

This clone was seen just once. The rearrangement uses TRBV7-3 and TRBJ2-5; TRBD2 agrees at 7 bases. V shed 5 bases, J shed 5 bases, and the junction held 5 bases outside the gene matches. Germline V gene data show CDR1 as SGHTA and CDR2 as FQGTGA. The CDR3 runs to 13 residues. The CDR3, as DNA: TGTGCCAGCAGCACTAGCGTCGGGGAGACCCAGTACTTC. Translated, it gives CASSTSVGETQYF.

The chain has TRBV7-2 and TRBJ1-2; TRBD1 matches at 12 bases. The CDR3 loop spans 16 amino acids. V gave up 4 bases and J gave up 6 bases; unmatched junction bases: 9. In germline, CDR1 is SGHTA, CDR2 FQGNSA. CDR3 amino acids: CASSSYGTGGLDGYTF. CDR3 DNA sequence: TGTGCCAGCAGCTCATACGGGACAGGGGGCCTCGATGGCTACACCTTC.

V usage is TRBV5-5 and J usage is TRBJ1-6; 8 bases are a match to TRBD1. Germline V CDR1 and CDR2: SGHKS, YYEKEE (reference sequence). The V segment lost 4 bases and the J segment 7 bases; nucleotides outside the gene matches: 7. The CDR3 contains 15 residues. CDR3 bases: TGTGCCAGCAGCGCCTCGGACAGGGCAAATTCACCCCTCCACTTT. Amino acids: CASSASDRANSPLHF. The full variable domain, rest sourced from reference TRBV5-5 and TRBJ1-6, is DAGVTQSPTHLIKTRGQQVTLRCSPISGHKSVSWYQQVLGQGPQFIFQYYEKEERGRGNFPDRFSARQFPNYSSELNVNALLLGDSALYLCASSASDRANSPLHFGNGTRLTVT.

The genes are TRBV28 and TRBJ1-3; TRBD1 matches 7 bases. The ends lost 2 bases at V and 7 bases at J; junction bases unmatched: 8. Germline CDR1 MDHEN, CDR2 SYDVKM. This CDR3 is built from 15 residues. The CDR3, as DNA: TGTGCCAGCAGTTTACAGGGGGGTAGTAGGAACACCATATATTTT. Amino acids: CASSLQGGSRNTIYF. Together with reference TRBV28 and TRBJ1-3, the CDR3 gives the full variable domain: DVKVTQSSRYLVKRTGEKVFLECVQDMDHENMFWYRQDPGLGLRLIYFSYDVKMKEKGDIPEGYSVSREKKERFSLILESASTNQTSMYLCASSLQGGSRNTIYFGEGSWLTVV.

The CDR3 DNA reads as TGTGCCAGCAGCCCCGAACTAGCGAGGACCGGGGAGCTGTTTTTT. Translated: CASSPELARTGELFF. The J gene is TRBJ2-2, the V gene TRBV3-1 (or the pseudogene TRBV3-2), with TRBD2 matching over 7 bases. Germline V gives CDR1 LGHDT, CDR2 YNNKEL (reference sequence). J gave up 5 bases and V 4 bases, and 7 bases lay outside the gene matches. There are 15 residues in the CDR3.

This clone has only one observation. This CDR3 reads CASSTHRNSNYGYTF. CDR3 DNA: TGTGCCAGCAGTACCCACAGGAATTCTAACTATGGCTACACCTTC. J is TRBJ1-2 and V is TRBV27; D is perhaps TRBD1 (5 bases). CDR1 is MNHEY, CDR2 SMNVEV, per germline (reference sequence). This CDR3 is built from 15 residues. Between the trimmed V and J ends, which lost 5 bases and 0 bases, there was a span of 13 bases.

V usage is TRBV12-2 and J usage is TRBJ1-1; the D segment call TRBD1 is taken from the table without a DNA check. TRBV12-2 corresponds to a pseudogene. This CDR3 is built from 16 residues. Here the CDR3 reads CASRLETVGMNTEAFF. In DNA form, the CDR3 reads TGTGCAAGTCGCTTAGAGACAGTTGGGATGAACACTGAAGCTTTCTTT.

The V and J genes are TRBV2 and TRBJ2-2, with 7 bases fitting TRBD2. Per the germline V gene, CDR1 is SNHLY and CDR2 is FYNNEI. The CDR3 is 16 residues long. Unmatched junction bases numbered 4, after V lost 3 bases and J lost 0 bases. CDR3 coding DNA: TGTGCCAGCAGTGACCGGGGGGTCCCGAACACCGGGGAGCTGTTTTTT. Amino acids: CASSDRGVPNTGELFF.

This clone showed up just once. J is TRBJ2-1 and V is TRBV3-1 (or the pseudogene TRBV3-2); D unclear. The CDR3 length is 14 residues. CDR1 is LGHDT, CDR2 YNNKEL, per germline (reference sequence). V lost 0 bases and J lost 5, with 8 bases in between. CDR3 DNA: TGTGCCAGCAGCCAAGATTCACTCCACAATGAGCAGTTCTTC. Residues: CASSQDSLHNEQFF.

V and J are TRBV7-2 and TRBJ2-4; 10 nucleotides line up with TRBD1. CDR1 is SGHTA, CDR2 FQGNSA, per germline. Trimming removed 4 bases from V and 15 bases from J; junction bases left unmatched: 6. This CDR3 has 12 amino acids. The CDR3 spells CASSSDRGVRYF. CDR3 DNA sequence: TGTGCCAGCAGCTCGGACAGGGGGGTACGGTACTTC.

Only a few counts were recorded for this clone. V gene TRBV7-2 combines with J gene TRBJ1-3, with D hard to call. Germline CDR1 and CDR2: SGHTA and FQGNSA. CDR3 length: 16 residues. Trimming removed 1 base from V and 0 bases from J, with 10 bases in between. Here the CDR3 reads CASSLGGVTSGNTIYF. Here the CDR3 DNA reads TGTGCCAGCAGCTTAGGCGGCGTGACCTCTGGAAACACCATATATTTT.

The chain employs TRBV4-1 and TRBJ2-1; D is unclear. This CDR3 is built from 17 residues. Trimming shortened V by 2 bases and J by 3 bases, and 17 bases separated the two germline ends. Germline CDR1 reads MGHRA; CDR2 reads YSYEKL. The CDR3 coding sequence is TGCGCCAGCAGCCAACCTATCGGTCGAGGCCGCTACAATGAGCAGTTCTTC. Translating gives CASSQPIGRGRYNEQFF.

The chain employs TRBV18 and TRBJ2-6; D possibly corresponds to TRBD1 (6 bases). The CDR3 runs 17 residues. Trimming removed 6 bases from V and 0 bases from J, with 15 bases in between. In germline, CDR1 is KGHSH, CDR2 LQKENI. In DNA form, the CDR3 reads TGTGCCAGCTCCCCGGGGACACCCAACTCTGGGGCCAACGTCCTGACTTTC. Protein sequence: CASSPGTPNSGANVLTF.

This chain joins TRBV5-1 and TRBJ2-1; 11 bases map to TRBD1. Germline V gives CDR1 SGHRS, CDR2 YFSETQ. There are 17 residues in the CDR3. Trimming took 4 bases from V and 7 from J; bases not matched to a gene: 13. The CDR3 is CASSAAPIGTGGNEQFF. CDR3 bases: TGCGCCAGCAGCGCGGCCCCAATTGGGACAGGGGGAAATGAGCAGTTCTTC.

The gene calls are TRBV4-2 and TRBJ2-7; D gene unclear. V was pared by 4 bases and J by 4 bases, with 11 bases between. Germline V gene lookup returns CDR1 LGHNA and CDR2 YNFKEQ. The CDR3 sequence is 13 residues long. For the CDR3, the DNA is TGTGCCAGCAGCCCGTCAGGCGCTTACGAGCAGTACTTC. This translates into CASSPSGAYEQYF.

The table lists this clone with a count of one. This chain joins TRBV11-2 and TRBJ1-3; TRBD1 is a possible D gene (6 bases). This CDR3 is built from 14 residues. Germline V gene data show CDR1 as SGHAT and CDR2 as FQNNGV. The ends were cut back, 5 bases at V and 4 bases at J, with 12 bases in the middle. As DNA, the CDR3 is TGTGCCAGCAGCCCAACAGGGACCGGAAACACCATATATTTT. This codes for CASSPTGTGNTIYF.

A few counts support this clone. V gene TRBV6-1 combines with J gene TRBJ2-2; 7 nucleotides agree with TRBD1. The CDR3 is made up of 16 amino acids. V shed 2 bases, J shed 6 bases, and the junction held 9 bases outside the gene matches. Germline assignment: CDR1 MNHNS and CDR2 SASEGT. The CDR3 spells CASSETRTGGPGELFF. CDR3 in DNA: TGTGCCAGCAGTGAAACCCGGACAGGCGGGCCCGGGGAGCTGTTTTTT.

The CDR3 DNA follows: TGTGCCAGCAGTTACTGGCAGGGCGGGGGAGATACGCAGTATTTT. It encodes CASSYWQGGGDTQYF. This rearrangement joins TRBV6-6 to TRBJ2-3, with TRBD2 identical over 7 bases. V shed 1 base and J 5 bases; nucleotides not matched to a gene: 6. This CDR3 is 15 amino acids long. Germline lookup yields CDR1 MNHNY and CDR2 SVGAGI (reference sequence).

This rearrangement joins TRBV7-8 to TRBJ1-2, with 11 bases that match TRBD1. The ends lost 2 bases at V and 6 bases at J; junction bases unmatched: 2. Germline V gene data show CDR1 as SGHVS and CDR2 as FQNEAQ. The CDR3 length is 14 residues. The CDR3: CASSLRDRGNGYTF. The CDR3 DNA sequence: TGTGCCAGCAGCTTACGGGACAGGGGGAATGGCTACACCTTC.

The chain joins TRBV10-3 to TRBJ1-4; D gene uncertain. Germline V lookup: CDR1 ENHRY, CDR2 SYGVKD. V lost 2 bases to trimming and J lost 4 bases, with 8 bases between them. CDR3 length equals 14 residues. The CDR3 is CAISEQRNNEKLFF. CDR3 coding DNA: TGTGCCATCAGTGAGCAGAGGAATAATGAAAAACTGTTTTTT.

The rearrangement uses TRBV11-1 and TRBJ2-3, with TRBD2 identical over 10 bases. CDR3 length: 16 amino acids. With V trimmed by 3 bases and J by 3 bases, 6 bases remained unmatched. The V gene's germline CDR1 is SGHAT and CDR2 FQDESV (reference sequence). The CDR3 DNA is TGTGCCAGCAGCTTTCAGCCAGCGGGGGGGACAGATACGCAGTATTTT. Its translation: CASSFQPAGGTDTQYF.